These 20 T cell receptor beta chains were all obtained from the same sample, sequenced in a study of blood T cell repertoires in COVID-19. Here immunoSEQ multiplex PCR was the method, and the copy in TCRdb shows in-frame clones only, minus some. The profile shows about 220,000 clones, about 88% of them singletons. Sequencing was done on a sample of PBMCs or T cells enriched from blood (not recorded which). These receptors all come from a woman under 40 who had recovered from COVID-19.

V and J are TRBV4-3 and TRBJ1-1; 7 nucleotides agree with TRBD1. CDR3 length: 14 amino acids. Looked up from germline, CDR1 is LGHNA and CDR2 is YSLEER. Trimming removed 1 base from V and 7 bases from J; junction bases left unmatched: 6. The chain's CDR3 is CASSQVGQVHEAFF. For the CDR3, the DNA is TGCGCCAGCAGCCAAGTAGGACAGGTCCATGAAGCTTTCTTT.

The chain employs TRBV4-3 and TRBJ1-2, with D perhaps TRBD1 (5 bases). CDR3 length: 15 residues. Trimming took off 5 bases at V and 1 base at J, with 14 bases between the two ends. CDR1 LGHNA and CDR2 YSLEER come from the germline V gene. As DNA, the CDR3 is TGCGCCAGCAGCAGTGGGGCCGGCTATAACTATGGCTACACCTTC. Encoded protein: CASSSGAGYNYGYTF.

The chain carries TRBV27 and TRBJ2-1, with a tentative D call TRBD1 (5 bases). Germline V gene lookup returns CDR1 MNHEY and CDR2 SMNVEV (reference sequence). Between the trimmed V and J ends, which lost 6 bases and 5 bases, there was a span of 11 bases. The CDR3 loop spans 13 amino acids. The CDR3 bases are TGTGCCAGCAGCCCGAGACAGAACAATGAGCAGTTCTTC. Protein product: CASSPRQNNEQFF.

The chain carries TRBV7-3 and TRBJ2-5, with 7 bases fitting TRBD2. Germline assignment: CDR1 SGHTA and CDR2 FQGTGA. CDR3 length: 14 amino acids. The junction had 3 bases not matched to a gene; V was cut back by 3 bases and J by 2 bases. This CDR3 reads CASSFGGRQETQYF. The CDR3 DNA is TGTGCCAGCAGCTTCGGGGGGAGGCAAGAGACCCAGTACTTC.

The chain links TRBV6-2 or TRBV6-3 to TRBJ2-3, with D unclear. Trimming pared 0 bases from V and 3 bases from J, leaving 4 bases between. Germline CDR1 reads MNHEY; CDR2 reads SVGEGT. The CDR3 loop spans 13 amino acids. Written as DNA, the CDR3 is TGTGCCAGCAGTTACTCTGAGACAGATACGCAGTATTTT. It encodes CASSYSETDTQYF.

The CDR3 spells CASSLAGRDTEAFF. CDR3 DNA: TGTGCCAGCAGCTTGGCCGGCCGGGACACTGAAGCTTTCTTT. The chain has TRBV5-5 and TRBJ1-1; the D is unclear. CDR3 length equals 14 residues. V was shortened by 0 bases and J by 3 bases, with 9 bases between the two germline ends. Germline CDR1 and CDR2: SGHKS and YYEKEE (reference sequence).

The rearrangement uses TRBV19 and TRBJ2-1, with 9 bases matching TRBD1. Germline trimming cut 5 bases from V and 7 bases from J; bases unmatched to any gene: 12. CDR1 and CDR2 (germline): LNHDA, SQIVND (reference sequence). The length of the CDR3 is 16 residues. The CDR3 nucleotides read TGTGCCAGTAGTTGGGGTAAACAGGGGGCAAGGAATGAGCAGTTCTTC. Translated, it gives CASSWGKQGARNEQFF.

Many counts were recorded for this clone. The chain carries TRBV19 and TRBJ2-2; D not resolved. From germline, CDR1 is LNHDA and CDR2 SQIVND (reference sequence). Trimming removed 3 bases at V and 3 bases at J, with 5 bases between. This CDR3 spans 13 amino acids. In DNA form, the CDR3 reads TGTGCCAGTAGTATCCAGTACACCGGGGAGCTGTTTTTT. As protein: CASSIQYTGELFF. Filled out from reference TRBV19 and TRBJ2-2, the complete variable domain reads DGGITQSPKYLFRKEGQNVTLSCEQNLNHDAMYWYRQDPGQGLRLIYYSQIVNDFQKGDIAEGYSVSREKKESFPLTVTSAQKNPTAFYLCASSIQYTGELFFGEGSRLTVL.

V is TRBV5-1 and J is TRBJ2-1; 14 nucleotides line up with TRBD2. Germline CDR1 and CDR2: SGHRS and YFSETQ. The CDR3 contains 15 residues. V lost 3 bases to trimming and J lost 5 bases; unmatched junction nucleotides: 1. Written as DNA, the CDR3 is TGCGCCAGCAGCTCGACTAGCGGGGGGGACAATGAGCAGTTCTTC. Its protein product is CASSSTSGGDNEQFF.

This chain joins TRBV5-4 and TRBJ2-1; D perhaps matches TRBD2 (7 bases). Trimming took off 7 bases at V and 6 bases at J, with 17 bases between the two ends. The CDR3 extends over 14 amino acids. Germline CDR1 reads SGHNT; CDR2 reads YYREEE (reference sequence). DNA of the CDR3: TGTGCCAGCTCCGGGGGGCGCGCGGGCAATGAGCAGTTCTTC. Residues: CASSGGRAGNEQFF.

The chain has TRBV9 and TRBJ1-6; TRBD1 aligns across 7 bases. Germline values: CDR1 SGDLS, CDR2 YYNGEE. J was trimmed by 6 bases and V by 0 bases; bases with no gene match: 3. This CDR3 contains 15 residues. CDR3 region: CASSVEGAANSPLHF. The CDR3 region has the DNA TGTGCCAGCAGCGTAGAGGGGGCAGCTAATTCACCCCTCCACTTT.

The chain combines TRBV18 with TRBJ1-4; perhaps TRBD1 as D (5 bases). V was shortened by 5 bases and J by 4 bases, with 14 bases between the two germline ends. CDR1 KGHSH and CDR2 LQKENI come from the germline V gene. The CDR3 length is 15 residues. The CDR3 protein is CASSSSGSNNEKLFF. In nucleotides, the CDR3 is TGTGCCAGCTCATCCTCAGGGTCCAATAATGAAAAACTGTTTTTT.

The chain couples TRBV7-2 to TRBJ2-2; 11 bases map to TRBD2. CDR1 is SGHTA, CDR2 FQGNSA, per germline. The CDR3 is made up of 18 amino acids. V gave up 6 bases and J gave up 0 bases; unmatched junction bases: 9. In nucleotides, the CDR3 is TGTGCCAGCAGACACATCGCGGGACTAGCGGCGAACACCGGGGAGCTGTTTTTT. It translates to CASRHIAGLAANTGELFF.

The rearrangement links TRBV19 to TRBJ2-5, with a tentative D call TRBD2 (7 bases). Germline V gene sequence: CDR1 LNHDA, CDR2 SQIVND (reference sequence). CDR3 length: 14 amino acids. Between the trimmed V and J ends, which lost 6 bases and 4 bases, there was a span of 15 bases. Here the CDR3 reads CASRGAGAGETQYF. CDR3 coding DNA: TGTGCCAGTAGGGGGGCGGGGGCTGGAGAGACCCAGTACTTC.

The V gene is TRBV7-3, the J gene TRBJ2-2, with 9 nucleotides matching TRBD2. CDR3 length: 15 amino acids. CDR1 SGHTA and CDR2 FQGTGA come from the germline V gene. Trimming removed 4 bases from V and 5 bases from J; junction bases left unmatched: 5. Here the CDR3 reads CASSSWAGGTGELFF. The CDR3 DNA follows: TGTGCCAGCAGCTCATGGGCGGGAGGGACCGGGGAGCTGTTTTTT.

The chain combines TRBV15 with TRBJ1-2; 9 nucleotides align to TRBD1. CDR3 length equals 15 residues. Germline CDR1 and CDR2: LNHNV and YYDKDF (reference sequence). J lost 3 bases, V lost 7 bases, and 9 bases had no gene match. CDR3 amino acids: CATKLDRGEYYGYTF. Here the CDR3 DNA reads TGTGCCACCAAACTAGACAGGGGGGAGTACTATGGCTACACCTTC.

This chain links TRBV18 with TRBJ1-6; 7 nucleotides agree with TRBD1. The CDR3 has 15 residues. Germline-derived CDR1 and CDR2 are KGHSH and LQKENI. The V and J ends lost 6 bases and 10 bases, in that order; junction bases with no gene match: 12. This CDR3 reads CASSPTTGSGSPLHF. CDR3 DNA sequence: TGTGCCAGCTCCCCCACGACAGGGTCAGGCTCACCCCTCCACTTT. Full variable domain (remainder filled in from reference TRBV18 and TRBJ1-6): NAGVMQNPRHLVRRRGQEARLRCSPMKGHSHVYWYRQLPEEGLKFMVYLQKENIIDESGMPKERFSAEFPKEGPSILRIQQVVRGDSAAYFCASSPTTGSGSPLHFGNGTRLTVT.

The genes are TRBV2 and TRBJ1-1, with 9 bases that match TRBD1. CDR3 length: 15 residues. The junction had 7 bases not matched to a gene; V was cut back by 7 bases and J by 1 base. CDR1 and CDR2 from the germline V gene are SNHLY and FYNNEI. The CDR3 DNA reads TGTGCCAGCACTGTGACAGGGGGGACGAACACTGAAGCTTTCTTT. As protein: CASTVTGGTNTEAFF.

The chain joins TRBV15 to TRBJ1-2; no clear D gene. Per germline, CDR1 LNHNV and CDR2 YYDKDF (reference sequence). This CDR3 has 12 amino acids. With 3 bases removed from V and 4 bases from J, the gap between germline ends came to 6 bases. CDR3 coding DNA: TGTGCCACCAGCAGCCCGTCCTATGGCTACACCTTC. Protein sequence: CATSSPSYGYTF.

The chain joins TRBV7-9 to TRBJ1-2; 10 bases are a match to TRBD1. J was trimmed by 14 bases and V by 4 bases; bases with no gene match: 7. Germline V gives CDR1 SEHNR, CDR2 FQNEAQ (reference sequence). The CDR3 consists of 12 residues. The DNA of the CDR3 is TGTGCCAGCAGCTCGACGACAGGGGGCGCAACCTTC. Encoded protein: CASSSTTGGATF.